These 16 T cell receptor beta chains came from one sample sequenced in a study of T-cell memory formation after mild COVID-19. Using its own MiXCR run on the 5' RACE reads, TCRdb lists one record per CDR3 protein. The sample includes more than 250,000 distinct CDR3 sequences, 15% to 20% seen only once; the top ten take roughly 20%. The sample consisted of PBMCs or a T cell subset sorted from them (not recorded which). These receptors were collected from a man aged 18 to 29 who had mild COVID-19 (a few samples of this study predate the infection). Cell type and time point are not known.

This clonotype has only a few counts. This rearrangement joins TRBV6-5 to TRBJ2-3; TRBD2 matches 11 bases. V was pared by 6 bases and J by 4 bases, with 3 bases of the junction left unmatched. There are 14 residues in the CDR3. CDR1 is MNHEY, CDR2 SVGAGI, per germline. CDR3 protein: CASRRLAGSDTQYF. The CDR3 coding sequence is TGTGCCAGCAGGAGACTAGCGGGGTCAGATACGCAGTATTTT.

This clonotype was counted a few times. The rearrangement links TRBV20-1 to TRBJ2-7, with TRBD1 matching over 7 bases. Germline CDR1 DFQATT, CDR2 SNEGSKA (reference sequence). The CDR3 length is 14 residues. V shed 6 bases and J 4 bases; nucleotides not matched to a gene: 12. CDR3 protein: CSAGRGQEIYEQYV. The CDR3 DNA sequence: TGCAGTGCGGGAAGGGGGCAGGAGATTTACGAGCAGTACGTC.

This clonotype has just a few counts. This sequence joins TRBV29-1 and TRBJ1-2; D is possibly TRBD1 (5 bases). The germline V gene encodes CDR1 SQVTM and CDR2 ANQGSEA. The CDR3 runs to 14 residues. V was shortened by 4 bases and J by 3 bases, with 15 bases between the two germline ends. The CDR3 loop reads CSVGEARGYYGYTF. As DNA, the CDR3 is TGCAGCGTTGGAGAGGCTAGGGGTTACTATGGCTACACCTTC.

This clonotype was observed a single time. The CDR3 sequence: CASSLTSGGMQYF. In DNA, the CDR3 is TGTGCCAGCAGCCTTACTAGCGGGGGGATGCAGTATTTT. The chain uses TRBV12-3 or TRBV12-4 and TRBJ2-3; 12 bases agree with TRBD2. Trimming took 6 bases from V and 11 from J; bases not matched to a gene: 6. The CDR3 spans 13 residues.

CDR3 coding DNA: TGTGCCAGCAGCTTGGGCAGGGGGCTAAGGAATCAGCCCCAGCATTTT. It yields the protein CASSLGRGLRNQPQHF. The chain uses TRBV5-6 and TRBJ1-5, with 8 bases matching TRBD1. CDR1 and CDR2 (germline): SGHDT, YYEEEE. The CDR3 is 16 amino acids. J gave up 4 bases and V 0 bases, and 6 bases lay outside the gene matches.

The V gene is TRBV29-1, the J gene TRBJ2-4; the D is unclear. The CDR3 consists of 13 residues. The germline V gene has CDR1 SQVTM and CDR2 ANQGSEA. Trimming cost V 6 bases and J 3 bases, with 12 bases left between them. As DNA, the CDR3 is TGCAGCGTCGCCGACCATGACAAAAACATTCAGTACTTC. It encodes CSVADHDKNIQYF.

This clonotype was seen a few times. The J gene is TRBJ2-5, the V gene TRBV9, with D perhaps TRBD1 (5 bases). The V end lost 6 bases, the J end lost 2 bases, and 17 bases lay between the germline ends. CDR3 length: 15 amino acids. Germline lookup yields CDR1 SGDLS and CDR2 YYNGEE. CDR3 loop: CASTVLGQPQETQYF. The CDR3 DNA sequence: TGTGCCAGCACCGTGTTAGGACAACCACAAGAGACCCAGTACTTC.

The sample holds a few counts of this clonotype. The V call is TRBV7-9, the J call TRBJ2-5; a weak D match, TRBD1 (6 bases). The CDR3 extends over 14 amino acids. The V end lost 1 base, the J end lost 4 bases, and 10 bases lay between the germline ends. Germline V gene data show CDR1 as SEHNR and CDR2 as FQNEAQ (reference sequence). The CDR3 nucleotides are TGTGCCAGCAGCTTAGTACAGGGCCGAGAGACCCAGTACTTC. Protein product: CASSLVQGRETQYF.

This rearrangement joins TRBV28 to TRBJ1-1; D is ambiguous. The CDR3 consists of 10 residues. V was pared by 4 bases and J by 7 bases, with 4 bases between. In germline, CDR1 is MDHEN, CDR2 SYDVKM. The CDR3 DNA follows: TGTGCCAGCAGTTCCTTTGAAGCTTTCTTT. Its protein product is CASSSFEAFF.

This clonotype has a handful of counts. The chain uses TRBV6-1 and TRBJ2-7; 7 nucleotides align to TRBD1. The CDR3 spans 14 residues. With V trimmed by 2 bases and J by 3 bases, 4 bases remained unmatched. Germline assignment: CDR1 MNHNS and CDR2 SASEGT. The CDR3 region is CASSESAGGYEQYF. The DNA for the CDR3 is TGTGCCAGCAGTGAATCCGCAGGGGGCTACGAGCAGTACTTC.

This clonotype was picked up many times. The chain carries TRBV9 and TRBJ2-3, with D uncertain. The germline V gene encodes CDR1 SGDLS and CDR2 YYNGEE. V gave up 0 bases and J gave up 6 bases, with 14 bases separating them. This CDR3 contains 15 residues. The CDR3 nucleotides read TGTGCCAGCAGCGTAGCTGCGGTTGGCTGGGATACGCAGTATTTT. It yields the protein CASSVAAVGWDTQYF.

This clonotype was seen a few times. The rearrangement uses TRBV3-1 and TRBJ2-3; tentative D call: TRBD1 (6 bases). Trimming removed 3 bases from V and 0 bases from J, with 10 bases in between. CDR1 and CDR2 from the germline V gene are LGHDT and YNNKEL (reference sequence). The CDR3 consists of 15 residues. The CDR3 region is CASSQPQGSTDTQYF. The CDR3 DNA is TGTGCCAGCAGCCAGCCCCAGGGGAGCACAGATACGCAGTATTTT.

The chain has TRBV7-3 and TRBJ2-3; D may be TRBD2 (5 bases). V gave up 5 bases and J gave up 4 bases, with 16 bases separating them. The CDR3 is 15 residues long. Germline V gene sequence: CDR1 SGHTA, CDR2 FQGTGA. The CDR3 is CASSRGLGSSDTQYF. In nucleotides, the CDR3 is TGTGCCAGCAGCAGAGGGCTAGGAAGTTCAGATACGCAGTATTTT.

This clonotype showed up just once. This rearrangement joins TRBV9 to TRBJ2-3; 7 bases map to TRBD2. Germline loops: CDR1 SGDLS, CDR2 YYNGEE. V lost 4 bases to trimming and J lost 2 bases; unmatched junction nucleotides: 10. The CDR3 has 16 residues. CDR3 protein: CASSSRGGGITDTQYF. The CDR3 DNA sequence: TGTGCCAGCAGCTCCCGTGGCGGGGGAATCACAGATACGCAGTATTTT.

This clonotype appeared a single time. Given a much more abundant clone one base away, this may be a read error. The genes are TRBV10-3 and TRBJ1-4; the match to TRBD1 covers 8 bases. From germline, CDR1 is ENHRY and CDR2 SYGVKD. This CDR3 has 14 amino acids. CDR3 sequence: CAIRPGQDNEILFF. As DNA, the CDR3 is TGTGCCATCAGACCGGGACAGGACAATGAAATACTGTTTTTT.

This clonotype was detected a few times. The rearrangement links TRBV11-2 to TRBJ2-3; 8 bases map to TRBD2. Germline V gene sequence: CDR1 SGHAT, CDR2 FQNNGV. The CDR3 loop spans 16 amino acids. Germline trimming cut 5 bases from V and 2 bases from J; bases unmatched to any gene: 9. The DNA for the CDR3 is TGTGCCAGCAGCCCGGGGCGGGGGGCCTCCACAGATACGCAGTATTTT. This codes for CASSPGRGASTDTQYF.